Following are 4 T cell receptor beta chains from one sample sequenced in a study of T cell clonotyping in hematopoietic cell transplantation. Some clones are missing from TCRdb's copy, which holds only in-frame ones; the method was immunoSEQ multiplex PCR. The sample holds 20,000 to 30,000 clones; about 79% are singletons and the top ten take more than 20%. The time point here: recipient sample about 28 days before transplant, after cytoreduction. This material consisted of peripheral blood mononuclear cells, taken before stem cell transplant. These receptors were taken from a woman between 55 and 75 years old with acute myeloid leukemia. Some clones in this sample may be carry-over from other donors' samples.

V usage is TRBV28 and J usage is TRBJ2-7; a weak D match, TRBD1 (6 bases). From germline, CDR1 is MDHEN and CDR2 SYDVKM. V lost 6 bases, J lost 0 bases, and 12 bases lay in between. This CDR3 contains 14 residues. CDR3 sequence reads: CASSQGHNSYEQYF. The CDR3 bases are TGTGCCAGCAGCCAGGGACATAACTCCTACGAGCAGTACTTC.

The chain is built from TRBV11-1 and TRBJ2-1, with D possibly being TRBD1 (5 bases). This CDR3 is 13 amino acids long. V shed 5 bases and J shed 14 bases, with 19 bases lying between them. Germline V gene data show CDR1 as SGHAT and CDR2 as FQDESV (reference sequence). CDR3 nucleotide sequence: TGTGCCAGCAGCCTCGATCAGGGTGGCCGAGAGTTCTTC. It codes for CASSLDQGGREFF.

The rearrangement joins TRBV28 to TRBJ2-7; D is unresolved. The CDR3 is made up of 13 amino acids. Germline V gives CDR1 MDHEN, CDR2 SYDVKM. V lost 3 bases and J 2 bases, leaving 8 bases between the germline ends. CDR3 sequence reads: CASSFPGTYEQYF. Written as DNA, the CDR3 is TGTGCCAGCAGTTTCCCAGGTACCTACGAGCAGTACTTC. Full variable domain (remainder filled in from reference TRBV28 and TRBJ2-7): DVKVTQSSRYLVKRTGEKVFLECVQDMDHENMFWYRQDPGLGLRLIYFSYDVKMKEKGDIPEGYSVSREKKERFSLILESASTNQTSMYLCASSFPGTYEQYFGPGTRLTVT.

V is TRBV28 and J is TRBJ1-5; weak D call: TRBD1 (5 bases). The germline V gene encodes CDR1 MDHEN and CDR2 SYDVKM. V lost 4 bases to trimming and J lost 4 bases, with 14 bases between them. The CDR3 is 15 amino acids. The CDR3 DNA reads TGTGCCAGCAGTTCCTTAGGGGTTGGAAATCAGCCCCAGCATTTT. Protein product: CASSSLGVGNQPQHF.